The clone carrying this T cell receptor beta chain was counted at least ten times. CDR1 is DFQATT, CDR2 SNEGSKA, per germline (reference sequence). This CDR3 has 14 residues. V was clipped by 5 bases and J by 1 base; unmatched bases: 7. This sample is drawn from a study of read filtering for tumor transcriptome and immune sequencing. At the level of the study: The cohort had approximately 16 men and approximately 13 women aged about 45 to 80, mean roughly 70 years. Per sample, TCR-region reads ranged about 3.5 to 11 million by IR-seq, roughly 80 to 1,300 by RNA-seq.

Every patient had bone marrow sampled while the disease was active. This library used around 400 ng RNA and molecular barcoded adaptors spanning alpha/delta and beta/gamma chains. One entry per CDR3 protein, called by TCRdb with MiXCR from the reads. The repertoire holds 100,000 to 150,000 distinct CDR3 sequences, with around 13% as singletons. This TCR derives from a donor aged 40 or older with multiple myeloma. The sample was a population of CD138-negative cells sorted from bone marrow. V gene TRBV20-1 combines with J gene TRBJ1-1; 7 bases agree with TRBD1. The CDR3 region is CSAPKPGGNTEAFF. In DNA form, the CDR3 reads TGCAGTGCTCCAAAGCCAGGGGGGAACACTGAAGCTTTCTTT.